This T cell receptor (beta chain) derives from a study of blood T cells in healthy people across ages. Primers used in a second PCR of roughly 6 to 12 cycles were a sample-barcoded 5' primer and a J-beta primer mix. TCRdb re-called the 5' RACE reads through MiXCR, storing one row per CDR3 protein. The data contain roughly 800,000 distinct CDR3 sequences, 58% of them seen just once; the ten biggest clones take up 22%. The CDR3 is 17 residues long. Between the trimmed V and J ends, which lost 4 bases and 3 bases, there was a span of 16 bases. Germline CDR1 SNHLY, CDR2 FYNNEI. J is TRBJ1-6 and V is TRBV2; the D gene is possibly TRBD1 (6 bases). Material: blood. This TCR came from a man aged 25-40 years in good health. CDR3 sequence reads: CASSVRRAGVYNSPLHF. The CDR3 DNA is TGTGCCAGCAGTGTCCGCCGCGCAGGGGTCTATAATTCACCCCTCCACTTT.